This T cell receptor beta chain was captured in a study of T cell repertoires in cytomegalovirus infection. Study overall: A matching HLA type, together with CMV infection, was signaled by public TCR beta signatures.

In the case of this clonotype: Its antigen is not known.

TCRdb reanalysed the reads using MiXCR and keeps one entry per CDR3 protein. Counted here are about 180,000 distinct CDR3 sequences, about 18% occurring once; the ten biggest clones make up under 30%. The length of the CDR3 is 14 residues. V shed 5 bases and J shed 2 bases, with 10 bases lying between them. CDR1 and CDR2 from the germline V gene are SGHVS and FNYEAQ. Study-level results: Public TCR beta family frequency separated CMV-and-HLA carriers, including in an independent cohort.

V gene TRBV7-6 combines with J gene TRBJ1-5; D ambiguous. The TCR originated in a human donor in good health (CMV status not recorded). Some clones in this sample may be carry-over from other donors' samples. The sequencing input was CD8+ T cells from PBMCs. In DNA, the CDR3 is TGTGCCAGCAGCAAGGCGGCGGGCAATCAGCCCCAGCATTTT. Translating gives CASSKAAGNQPQHF.